This T cell receptor beta chain was captured by sequencing in a study of blood T cell repertoires in COVID-19. Per the authors' pipeline: Reference gene primers were amplified, and this amplification served to estimate nucleated cell counts. Profiling relied on immunoSEQ multiplex PCR, and the TCRdb table lists in-frame clones only, not all of them. That table supplies the V and J calls and clone size; D and trimming were determined from the DNA. The sample contains fewer than 300,000 clones, around 90% of which appear only once. The CDR3 covers 16 residues. Trimming took off 1 base at V and 0 bases at J, with 9 bases between the two ends. Germline loops: CDR1 SEHNR, CDR2 FQNEAQ (reference sequence). The count of this clone is one.

The receptor's source is a woman aged 25-40 years with acute or convalescent COVID-19. V gene TRBV7-9 combines with J gene TRBJ2-2, with unresolved D. Sample: peripheral blood. The CDR3 nucleotides read TGTGCCAGCAGCTTAGAGGAGCGTCCGAACACCGGGGAGCTGTTTTTT. As protein: CASSLEERPNTGELFF.